The 10 T cell receptor beta chains below come from one sample, sequenced in a study of CD4 T cell repertoires in COVID-19. Generated by immunoSEQ multiplex PCR, the TCRdb table keeps only in-frame clones and is missing some. This sample has about 22,000 clones; around 86% occur once, and the top ten carry about 0.6%. Sequencing was done directly on freshly isolated, uncultured memory T cells. The sequenced sample was central memory CD4+ T cells from blood, obtained before the COVID-19 pandemic. The receptors derive from a human donor who had COVID-19.

This clone has only one observation. The chain carries TRBV9 and TRBJ2-5, with D possibly TRBD2 on 6 matching bases. Trimming removed 3 bases at V and 0 bases at J, with 12 bases between. Per germline, CDR1 SGDLS and CDR2 YYNGEE. This CDR3 spans 15 amino acids. The chain's CDR3 is CASSGKGGHQETQYF. In DNA, the CDR3 is TGTGCCAGCAGCGGCAAAGGAGGGCACCAAGAGACCCAGTACTTC.

V gene TRBV6-5 combines with J gene TRBJ1-6; D may be TRBD1 (5 bases). Germline V gene lookup returns CDR1 MNHEY and CDR2 SVGAGI. Trimming stripped 6 bases from V and 10 bases from J, with 16 bases between. CDR3 length: 14 amino acids. The CDR3 protein is CASRGRSEGSPLHF. The DNA of the CDR3 is TGTGCCAGCAGGGGGCGCTCGGAAGGGTCACCCCTCCACTTT.

V and J are TRBV29-1 and TRBJ1-1, with D possibly TRBD1 on 5 matching bases. V shed 7 bases and J shed 3 bases, with 18 bases lying between them. Germline V CDR1 and CDR2: SQVTM, ANQGSEA. This CDR3 is built from 14 residues. CDR3 amino acids: CSDGRPGYDTEAFF. The CDR3 region has the DNA TGCAGCGACGGACGCCCAGGGTATGACACTGAAGCTTTCTTT.

There are a few counts of this clone. The CDR3 DNA follows: TGTGCCTCTCTCGCCCCGGTTGGCACTGAAGCTTTCTTT. Its translation: CASLAPVGTEAFF. The V and J genes are TRBV28 and TRBJ1-1, with D unclear. This CDR3 comprises 13 residues. Trimming took off 11 bases at V and 4 bases at J, with 17 bases between the two ends. The V gene's germline CDR1 is MDHEN and CDR2 SYDVKM.

This clone was found a few times. The rearrangement uses TRBV28 and TRBJ2-7, with TRBD2 identical over 8 bases. Unmatched junction bases numbered 3, after V lost 5 bases and J lost 0 bases. Germline CDR1 MDHEN, CDR2 SYDVKM. The CDR3 spans 14 residues. The CDR3 loop reads CASSGGTSSYEQYF. As DNA, the CDR3 is TGTGCCAGCAGTGGGGGGACTAGCTCCTACGAGCAGTACTTC.

This chain connects TRBV20-1 to TRBJ1-2; D may be TRBD1 (5 bases). Germline V CDR1 and CDR2: DFQATT, SNEGSKA (reference sequence). This CDR3 has 9 residues. Deletions cut 6 bases from V and 14 bases from J, with 13 bases between. CDR3 coding DNA: TGCAGTGCAAACAGGAGAGGAACCTTC. The encoded protein is CSANRRGTF.

The gene calls are TRBV7-2 and TRBJ2-7, with D uncertain. Trimming removed 5 bases at V and 5 bases at J, with 16 bases between. The CDR3 spans 14 residues. Germline V lookup: CDR1 SGHTA, CDR2 FQGNSA. The CDR3 sequence: CASSRRLSWDEQYF. The CDR3 region has the DNA TGTGCCAGCAGCCGACGACTTTCGTGGGACGAGCAGTACTTC.

The V call is TRBV4-1, the J call TRBJ1-2; unclear D gene. V was clipped by 5 bases and J by 8 bases, with 12 bases between them. CDR1 is MGHRA, CDR2 YSYEKL, per germline. This CDR3 comprises 12 residues. The CDR3 reads CASSTITGGYTF. The CDR3 DNA reads TGCGCCAGCAGCACGATTACGGGAGGCTACACCTTC.

The CDR3 loop is CASSERGGAYEQYF. The CDR3 DNA follows: TGTGCCAGCAGTGAACGGGGGGGGGCCTACGAGCAGTACTTC. The chain recombines TRBV2 with TRBJ2-7; 8 positions agree with TRBD2. CDR1 and CDR2 (germline): SNHLY, FYNNEI. V lost 2 bases, J lost 2 bases, and 2 bases stayed unmatched. The CDR3 extends over 14 amino acids.

CDR3: CAISRTSGGYNEQFF. CDR3 nucleotides: TGTGCCATCAGTCGGACTAGCGGGGGGTACAATGAGCAGTTCTTC. The chain has TRBV10-3 and TRBJ2-1; 14 bases agree with TRBD2. V gave up 5 bases and J gave up 4 bases; unmatched junction bases: 1. Germline CDR1 reads ENHRY; CDR2 reads SYGVKD. The CDR3 runs 15 residues.